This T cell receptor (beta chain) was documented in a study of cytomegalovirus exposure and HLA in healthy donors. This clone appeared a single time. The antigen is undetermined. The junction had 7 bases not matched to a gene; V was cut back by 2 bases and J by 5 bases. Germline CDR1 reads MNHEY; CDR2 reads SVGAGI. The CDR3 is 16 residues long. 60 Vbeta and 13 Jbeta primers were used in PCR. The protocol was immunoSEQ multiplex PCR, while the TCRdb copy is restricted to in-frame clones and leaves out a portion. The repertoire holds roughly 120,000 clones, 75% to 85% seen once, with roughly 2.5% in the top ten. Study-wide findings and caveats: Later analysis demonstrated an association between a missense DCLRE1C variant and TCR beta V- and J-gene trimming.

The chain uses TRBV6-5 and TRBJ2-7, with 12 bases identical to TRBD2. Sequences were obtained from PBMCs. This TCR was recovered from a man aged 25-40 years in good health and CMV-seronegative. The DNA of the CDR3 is TGTGCCAGCAGTTACCGGCTAGCGGGAGGGGTCAACGAGCAGTACTTC. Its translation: CASSYRLAGGVNEQYF.